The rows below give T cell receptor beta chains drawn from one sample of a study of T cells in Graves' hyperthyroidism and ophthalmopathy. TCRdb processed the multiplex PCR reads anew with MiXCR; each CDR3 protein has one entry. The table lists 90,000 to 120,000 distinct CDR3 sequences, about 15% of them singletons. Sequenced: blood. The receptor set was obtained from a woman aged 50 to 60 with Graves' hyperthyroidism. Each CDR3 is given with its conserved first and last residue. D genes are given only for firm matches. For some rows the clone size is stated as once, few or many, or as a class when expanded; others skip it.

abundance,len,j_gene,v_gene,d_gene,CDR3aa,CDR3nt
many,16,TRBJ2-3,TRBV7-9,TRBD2,CASSLPSGSGTDTQYF,TGTGCCAGCAGCCTCCCTAGCGGGAGCGGCACAGATACGCAGTATTTT
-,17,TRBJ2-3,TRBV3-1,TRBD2,CASSQGGPSGSTDTQYF,TGTGCCAGCAGCCAAGGGGGGCCTAGCGGGAGCACAGATACGCAGTATTTT
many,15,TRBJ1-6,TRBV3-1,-,CASSQWTDFDSPLHF,TGTGCCAGCAGCCAATGGACGGACTTTGATTCACCCCTCCACTTT
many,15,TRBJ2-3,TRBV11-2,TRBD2,CASSSGLAGTDTQYF,TGTGCCAGCAGCTCAGGACTAGCGGGCACAGATACGCAGTATTTT
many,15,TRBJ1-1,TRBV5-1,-,CASSLAIGWDTEAFF,TGCGCCAGCAGCTTGGCGATTGGGTGGGACACTGAAGCTTTCTTT
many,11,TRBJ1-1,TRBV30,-,CAWSTGGEVFF,TGTGCCTGGAGTACGGGGGGGGAGGTTTTCTTT
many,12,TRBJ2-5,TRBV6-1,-,CASSEVRETQYF,TGTGCCAGCAGTGAAGTCCGAGAGACCCAGTACTTC
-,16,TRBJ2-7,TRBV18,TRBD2,CASSPPSSGRAGEQYF,TGTGCCAGCTCACCACCGTCTAGCGGGAGGGCCGGGGAGCAGTACTTC
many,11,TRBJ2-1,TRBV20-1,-,CSATSRNKQFF,TGCAGTGCCACATCCAGGAATAAGCAGTTCTTC
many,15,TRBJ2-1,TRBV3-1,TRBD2,CASSPRTSGTNEQFF,TGTGCCAGCAGCCCGCGGACTAGCGGGACCAATGAGCAGTTCTTC
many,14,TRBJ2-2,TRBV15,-,CATSRDQRIGELFF,TGTGCCACCAGCAGAGATCAACGGATCGGGGAGCTGTTTTTT
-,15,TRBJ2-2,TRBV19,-,CASSSTYYQGGELFF,TGTGCCAGTAGTAGCACGTACTACCAGGGCGGGGAGCTGTTTTTT
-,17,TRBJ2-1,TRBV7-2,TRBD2,CASSLEAGLAGGGTQFF,TGTGCCAGCAGCTTAGAGGCCGGGTTAGCGGGAGGGGGAACACAGTTCTTC
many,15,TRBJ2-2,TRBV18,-,CASSLYQQDTGELFF,TGTGCCAGCTCCCTCTACCAACAGGACACCGGGGAGCTGTTTTTT
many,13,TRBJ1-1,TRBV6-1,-,CASRAGRNTEAFF,TGTGCCAGCAGAGCAGGACGGAACACTGAAGCTTTCTTT
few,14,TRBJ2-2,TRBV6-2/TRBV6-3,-,CASGLWTGTGELFF,TGTGCCAGCGGACTATGGACTGGCACCGGGGAGCTGTTTTTT
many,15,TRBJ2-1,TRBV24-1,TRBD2,CATSDPGGGGNEQFF,TGTGCCACCAGTGATCCCGGGGGGGGAGGGAATGAGCAGTTCTTC
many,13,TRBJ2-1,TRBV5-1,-,CASSPGRFYEQFF,TGCGCCAGCAGCCCGGGAAGGTTCTATGAGCAGTTCTTC
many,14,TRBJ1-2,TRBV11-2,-,CASSLEQGGYGYTF,TGTGCCAGCAGCTTAGAACAGGGTGGCTATGGCTACACCTTC
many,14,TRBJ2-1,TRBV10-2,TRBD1,CASSQDREDNEQFF,TGCGCCAGCAGTCAGGACAGGGAAGACAATGAGCAGTTCTTC
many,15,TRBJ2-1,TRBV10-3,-,CAISGNSVSYNEQFF,TGTGCCATCAGTGGAAATAGCGTCTCCTACAATGAGCAGTTCTTC
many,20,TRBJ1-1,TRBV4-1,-,CASSPITTTRGSRPWTEAFF,TGCGCCAGCAGTCCTATCACCACTACCAGGGGCAGCCGTCCGTGGACTGAAGCTTTCTTT
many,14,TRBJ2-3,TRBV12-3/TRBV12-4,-,CASSLTQGTDTQYF,TGTGCCAGCAGCCTCACCCAGGGCACAGATACGCAGTATTTT
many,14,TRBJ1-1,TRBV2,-,CASSEQQGNTEAFF,TGTGCCAGCAGTGAACAACAGGGGAACACTGAAGCTTTCTTT
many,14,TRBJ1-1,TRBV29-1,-,CSVPRGGPNTEAFF,TGCAGCGTTCCACGGGGGGGGCCGAACACTGAAGCTTTCTTT
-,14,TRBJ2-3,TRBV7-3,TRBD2,CASSPGVAGAMQYF,TGTGCCAGCAGCCCCGGGGTAGCGGGAGCTATGCAGTATTTT
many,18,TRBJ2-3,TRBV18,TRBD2,CASSPLPLLAGSTDTQYF,TGTGCCAGCTCACCCTTACCCCTACTAGCGGGCAGCACAGATACGCAGTATTTT
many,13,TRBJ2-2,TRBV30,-,CAWTRTNTGELFF,TGTGCCTGGACTCGGACAAACACCGGGGAGCTGTTTTTT
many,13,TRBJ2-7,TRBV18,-,CASSAGPNYEQYF,TGTGCCAGCTCAGCCGGGCCGAACTACGAGCAGTACTTC
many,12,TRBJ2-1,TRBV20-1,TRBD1,CSASKGADEQFF,TGCAGTGCCTCGAAGGGGGCGGATGAGCAGTTCTTC
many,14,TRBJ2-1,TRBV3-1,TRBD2,CASPGAGGPNEQFF,TGTGCCAGCCCAGGGGCGGGAGGGCCCAATGAGCAGTTCTTC
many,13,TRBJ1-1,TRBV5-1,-,CASSWQGDTEAFF,TGCGCCAGCAGCTGGCAAGGGGACACTGAAGCTTTCTTT
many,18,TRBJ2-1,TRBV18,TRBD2,CASSPRGLAGSAGNEQFF,TGTGCCAGCTCACCACGGGGACTAGCGGGATCTGCCGGTAATGAGCAGTTCTTC
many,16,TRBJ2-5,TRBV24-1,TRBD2,CATSDGTSGILETQYF,TGTGCCACCAGTGACGGGACTAGCGGGATTTTAGAGACCCAGTACTTC
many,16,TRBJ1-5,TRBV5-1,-,CASSLERGLGNQPQHF,TGCGCCAGCAGCTTGGAACGGGGGCTTGGCAATCAGCCCCAGCATTTT